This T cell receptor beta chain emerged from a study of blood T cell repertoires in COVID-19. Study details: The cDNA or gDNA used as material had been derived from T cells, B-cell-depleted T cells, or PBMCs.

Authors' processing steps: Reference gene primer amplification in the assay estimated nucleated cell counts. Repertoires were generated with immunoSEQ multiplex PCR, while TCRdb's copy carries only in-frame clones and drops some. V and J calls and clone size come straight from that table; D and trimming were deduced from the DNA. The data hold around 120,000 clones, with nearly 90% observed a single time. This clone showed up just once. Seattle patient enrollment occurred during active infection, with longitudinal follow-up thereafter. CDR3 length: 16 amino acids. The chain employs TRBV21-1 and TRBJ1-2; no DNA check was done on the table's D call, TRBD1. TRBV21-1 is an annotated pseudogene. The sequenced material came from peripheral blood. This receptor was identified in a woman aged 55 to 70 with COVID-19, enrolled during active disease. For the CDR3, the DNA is TGTGCCAGCCCGAGAGTTTGTTGGGCCACTAACTATGGCTACACCTTC. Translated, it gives CASPRVCWATNYGYTF.